These 26 T cell receptor beta chains share one sample of origin, sequenced in a study of T cell changes during pregnancy in multiple sclerosis. Data came from immunoSEQ multiplex PCR; TCRdb stores just in-frame clones and leaves some out. Found here are fewer than 65,000 clones, roughly 94% of them singletons; the top ten hold approximately 0.31%. This material consisted of CD4+ T cells from peripheral blood mononuclear cells, taken in the third trimester of pregnancy. These TCRs come from a female donor with multiple sclerosis, enrolled in a pregnancy study.

The chain carries TRBV25-1 and TRBJ1-2; possible D gene TRBD1, 6 bases. Deletions cut 3 bases from V and 2 bases from J, with 13 bases between. CDR3 length: 15 residues. Looked up from germline, CDR1 is MGHDK and CDR2 is SYGVNS. CDR3 loop: CASSEVGGRNYGYTF. The CDR3 region has the DNA TGTGCCAGCAGTGAGGTAGGGGGACGGAACTATGGCTACACCTTC.

The genes are TRBV9 and TRBJ2-2, with D maybe TRBD2 (5 bases). Germline CDR1 SGDLS, CDR2 YYNGEE. V was cut by 0 bases and J by 6 bases, with 12 bases left in between. The CDR3 sequence is 15 residues long. The CDR3 DNA sequence: TGTGCCAGCAGCGTAGTGGCTAGCTCGTCCGGGGAGCTGTTTTTT. Translation: CASSVVASSSGELFF.

The chain uses TRBV5-1 and TRBJ1-2; a weak D match, TRBD1 (6 bases). Germline values: CDR1 SGHRS, CDR2 YFSETQ. This CDR3 contains 14 residues. V was cut by 4 bases and J by 4 bases, with 14 bases left in between. The CDR3 reads CASSQPGQPYGYTF. The CDR3, as DNA: TGCGCCAGCAGCCAGCCTGGACAGCCCTATGGCTACACCTTC.

The chain is built from TRBV28 and TRBJ2-7; no reliable D call. The germline gives CDR1 MDHEN, CDR2 SYDVKM. This CDR3 is 14 amino acids long. V lost 6 bases, J lost 2 bases, and 14 bases lay in between. CDR3 DNA sequence: TGTGCCAGCAGGATACCCAGACACCCCTACGAGCAGTACTTC. Translating it yields CASRIPRHPYEQYF.

The chain carries TRBV5-1 and TRBJ1-6; TRBD1 matches 7 bases. The CDR3 extends over 14 amino acids. Per the germline V gene, CDR1 is SGHRS and CDR2 is YFSETQ. With V trimmed by 3 bases and J by 7 bases, 4 bases remained unmatched. The CDR3 DNA is TGCGCCAGCAGCTACCTGACAGGGAATTCACCCCTCCACTTT. Amino acids: CASSYLTGNSPLHF.

The chain couples TRBV6-6 to TRBJ2-7; TRBD2 is a possible D gene (5 bases). The germline CDR1 and CDR2 sequences are MNHNY and SVGAGI (reference sequence). The CDR3 runs 14 residues. V gave up 5 bases and J gave up 1 base, with 12 bases separating them. Here the CDR3 DNA reads TGTGCCAGCAGTCAACTCGGGGTTTCCTACGAGCAGTACTTC. Residues: CASSQLGVSYEQYF.

The V gene is TRBV7-9, the J gene TRBJ2-1, with 9 nucleotides matching TRBD1. The CDR3 contains 14 residues. Germline V gives CDR1 SEHNR, CDR2 FQNEAQ (reference sequence). Trimming cost V 4 bases and J 9 bases; bases outside gene matches: 7. CDR3 residues: CASSWGQGGSEQFF. CDR3 in DNA: TGTGCCAGCAGCTGGGGACAGGGAGGAAGTGAGCAGTTCTTC.

The chain is built from TRBV9 and TRBJ1-1; the D gene is possibly TRBD1 (5 bases). The CDR3 length is 16 residues. The V gene's germline CDR1 is SGDLS and CDR2 YYNGEE. V lost 7 bases and J lost 0, with 19 bases in between. The CDR3 is CASRRVGGGMNTEAFF. The CDR3 bases are TGTGCCAGCCGCAGGGTGGGGGGGGGAATGAACACTGAAGCTTTCTTT. The variable domain in full, completed from reference TRBV9 and TRBJ1-1, reads DSGVTQTPKHLITATGQRVTLRCSPRSGDLSVYWYQQSLDQGLQFLIQYYNGEERAKGNILERFSAQQFPDLHSELNLSSLELGDSALYFCASRRVGGGMNTEAFFGQGTRLTVV.

The genes are TRBV18 and TRBJ2-3; tentative D call: TRBD2 (5 bases). This CDR3 is 17 amino acids long. Germline V gene data show CDR1 as KGHSH and CDR2 as LQKENI. Trimming cost V 3 bases and J 0 bases, with 16 bases left between them. The DNA for the CDR3 is TGTGCCAGCTCACCCGAAAAGAGCGGAACCAGCACAGATACGCAGTATTTT. It translates to CASSPEKSGTSTDTQYF.

The genes are TRBV27 and TRBJ1-2, with 9 positions matching TRBD1. This CDR3 contains 14 residues. V shed 6 bases and J 3 bases; nucleotides not matched to a gene: 5. Germline V lookup: CDR1 MNHEY, CDR2 SMNVEV (reference sequence). The CDR3 DNA follows: TGTGCCAGCAGGAAACAGGGGGCGGACTATGGCTACACCTTC. Encoded protein: CASRKQGADYGYTF.

This sequence joins TRBV27 and TRBJ2-1, with D maybe TRBD1 (5 bases). V was pared by 3 bases and J by 7 bases, with 10 bases between. This CDR3 spans 13 amino acids. Germline values: CDR1 MNHEY, CDR2 SMNVEV (reference sequence). In nucleotides, the CDR3 is TGTGCCAGCAGTTTTTTAAGGGGTAATGAGCAGTTCTTC. Translating it yields CASSFLRGNEQFF.

There are a few counts of this clone. The genes are TRBV30 and TRBJ1-1, with D perhaps TRBD1 (5 bases). V gave up 2 bases and J gave up 0 bases, with 10 bases separating them. CDR1 GTSNPN and CDR2 SVGIG come from the germline V gene (reference sequence). The CDR3 has 14 amino acids. For the CDR3, the DNA is TGTGCCTGGAGTCTTGGACACATGAACACTGAAGCTTTCTTT. It specifies CAWSLGHMNTEAFF.

The V call is TRBV29-1, the J call TRBJ2-1; possible D gene TRBD2, 5 bases. The V gene's germline CDR1 is SQVTM and CDR2 ANQGSEA. V lost 4 bases to trimming and J lost 5 bases, with 27 bases between them. CDR3 length: 18 residues. The CDR3 sequence: CSVAGIEPASGRNNEQFF. CDR3 DNA: TGCAGCGTTGCCGGGATAGAACCTGCTAGTGGGAGAAACAATGAGCAGTTCTTC.

This clone has more than one count but fewer than ten. The V and J genes are TRBV11-3 and TRBJ1-1; unclear D gene. Trimming left V 3 bases short and J 1 base short, with 9 bases between. This CDR3 has 14 amino acids. CDR1 SGHNT and CDR2 YENEEA come from the germline V gene. The CDR3 protein is CASSFRGPNTEAFF. The CDR3 nucleotides are TGTGCCAGCAGCTTTCGCGGGCCGAACACTGAAGCTTTCTTT.

V is TRBV6-1 and J is TRBJ2-5, with 10 bases aligning to TRBD2. CDR1 is MNHNS, CDR2 SASEGT, per germline. The CDR3 is 17 amino acids. The ends lost 3 bases at V and 9 bases at J; junction bases unmatched: 16. Here the CDR3 DNA reads TGTGCCAGCAGTGATGGGGGGAGACTAGCGGGCCCCGGGGCCCAGTACTTC. Its translation: CASSDGGRLAGPGAQYF.

This clone has only one observation. The chain is built from TRBV2 and TRBJ2-3; TRBD2 matches at 11 bases. This CDR3 is built from 17 residues. V was pared by 6 bases and J by 1 base, with 9 bases of the junction left unmatched. CDR1 SNHLY and CDR2 FYNNEI come from the germline V gene. The CDR3 nucleotides are TGTGCCAGCAGCGACCCCTTACTAGCGGGGGGCACAGATACGCAGTATTTT. Its translation is CASSDPLLAGGTDTQYF.

This clone was found a few times. This CDR3 reads CASSYRDTEAFF. As DNA, the CDR3 is TGTGCCAGCAGTTACAGAGACACTGAAGCTTTCTTT. V is TRBV6-5 and J is TRBJ1-1; D is ambiguous. V lost 2 bases, J lost 3 bases, and 4 bases lay in between. The V gene's germline CDR1 is MNHEY and CDR2 SVGAGI. The CDR3 sequence is 12 residues long.

The chain recombines TRBV28 with TRBJ1-6, with 7 bases identical to TRBD1. The CDR3 loop spans 13 amino acids. J was trimmed by 7 bases and V by 9 bases; bases with no gene match: 6. Germline V CDR1 and CDR2: MDHEN, SYDVKM. CDR3 sequence reads: CASRDSWNSPLHF. For the CDR3, the DNA is TGTGCCAGTAGGGACAGCTGGAATTCACCCCTCCACTTT.

V and J are TRBV5-4 and TRBJ2-5; 10 bases are a match to TRBD2. The germline gives CDR1 SGHNT, CDR2 YYREEE (reference sequence). The J segment lost 5 bases and the V segment lost 4 bases, leaving 17 bases of the junction unmatched. The CDR3 sequence is 18 residues long. CDR3 loop: CASSVGGAAGLAWETQYF. CDR3 nucleotide sequence: TGTGCCAGCAGCGTCGGAGGGGCTGCGGGACTAGCGTGGGAGACCCAGTACTTC.

This chain joins TRBV6-5 and TRBJ1-1; D may be TRBD1 (5 bases). From germline, CDR1 is MNHEY and CDR2 SVGAGI. V lost 6 bases and J 2 bases, leaving 13 bases between the germline ends. The CDR3 covers 14 residues. The CDR3 loop reads CASRPRDQNTEAFF. CDR3 in DNA: TGTGCCAGCAGGCCGCGGGACCAAAACACTGAAGCTTTCTTT.

The gene calls are TRBV6-5 and TRBJ1-5; D is uncertain. V shed 0 bases and J shed 6 bases, with 6 bases lying between them. There are 13 residues in the CDR3. Germline CDR1 MNHEY, CDR2 SVGAGI. CDR3 residues: CASSYSPGQPQHF. In nucleotides, the CDR3 is TGTGCCAGCAGTTACTCTCCCGGTCAGCCCCAGCATTTT.

The chain has TRBV9 and TRBJ1-3; D uncertain. The CDR3 sequence is 15 residues long. V was cut by 4 bases and J by 2 bases, with 13 bases left in between. Germline values: CDR1 SGDLS, CDR2 YYNGEE. In DNA, the CDR3 is TGTGCCAGCAGCCGTTCCCGGGGTCCTGGAAACACCATATATTTT. Residues: CASSRSRGPGNTIYF.

This chain connects TRBV28 to TRBJ1-5; 8 bases are shared with TRBD1. Trimming at V came to 2 bases and at J to 4 bases, leaving 4 bases not matched to a gene. CDR1 MDHEN and CDR2 SYDVKM come from the germline V gene. The CDR3 is made up of 15 amino acids. This CDR3 is CASSLTTGGNQPQHF. CDR3 nucleotide sequence: TGTGCCAGCAGTTTAACCACAGGGGGGAATCAGCCCCAGCATTTT.

The rearrangement uses TRBV2 and TRBJ2-5, with D perhaps TRBD2 (7 bases). V was clipped by 8 bases and J by 5 bases, with 15 bases between them. Germline V gene data show CDR1 as SNHLY and CDR2 as FYNNEI. This CDR3 has 13 amino acids. The DNA for the CDR3 is TGTGCCAGCCAGCGGGACAAAAGGGAGACCCAGTACTTC. This gives the protein CASQRDKRETQYF.

The chain recombines TRBV28 with TRBJ1-1; TRBD1 agrees at 8 bases. The V gene end was trimmed by 3 bases and the J gene end by 2 bases; junction bases not matched to a gene: 2. Germline V gene sequence: CDR1 MDHEN, CDR2 SYDVKM. The CDR3 is 14 residues long. CDR3 in amino acids: CASSLAGGNTEAFF. The CDR3 bases are TGTGCCAGCAGTTTGGCAGGGGGCAACACTGAAGCTTTCTTT.

J is TRBJ1-6 and V is TRBV5-1, with 9 positions matching TRBD1. Germline V gives CDR1 SGHRS, CDR2 YFSETQ. The CDR3 consists of 14 residues. Trimming at V came to 4 bases and at J to 10 bases, leaving 6 bases not matched to a gene. CDR3 DNA: TGCGCCAGCAGCGCCGGGACAGGGTCCTCACCCCTCCACTTT. This translates into CASSAGTGSSPLHF.